What follows are 19 T cell receptor beta chains derived from one specimen sequenced in a study of PD-1 blockade in classical Hodgkin lymphoma. As to time point: cycle 4 day 1 (C4D1), after 6 weeks of nivolumab. Every patient was affected by relapse after autologous stem cell transplantation, while exposure to brentuximab vedotin was not uniform. Magnetic negative selection of thawed PBMCs yielded the CD8+ T cells. TCRdb's copy holds only in-frame clones and misses some; the assay was immunoSEQ multiplex PCR. The sample holds several thousand clones, roughly 77% seen once. The sequenced sample was CD8+ T cells from blood, obtained before the fourth cycle of nivolumab. Receptors originate from a human donor with classical Hodgkin lymphoma.

This clone was seen just once. The rearrangement links TRBV7-9 to TRBJ2-1, with a possible D match to TRBD1 (6 bases). V lost 1 base and J 2 bases, leaving 12 bases between the germline ends. The CDR3 totals 16 residues. Per the germline V gene, CDR1 is SEHNR and CDR2 is FQNEAQ (reference sequence). CDR3 sequence: CASSLVGQTPYNEQFF. For the CDR3, the DNA is TGTGCCAGCAGCTTAGTTGGACAGACCCCCTACAATGAGCAGTTCTTC. Filled out from reference TRBV7-9 and TRBJ2-1, the complete variable domain reads DTGVSQNPRHKITKRGQNVTFRCDPISEHNRLYWYRQTLGQGPEFLTYFQNEAQLEKSRLLSDRFSAERPKGSFSTLEIQRTEQGDSAMYLCASSLVGQTPYNEQFFGPGTRLTVL.

In this sample, this clone turned up once. The chain is built from TRBV28 and TRBJ1-5; D uncertain. Germline assignment: CDR1 MDHEN and CDR2 SYDVKM. This CDR3 is built from 14 residues. The V and J ends lost 6 bases and 5 bases respectively, with 14 bases between them. In DNA, the CDR3 is TGTGCCAGCAGACCCTCCGGGAGCCATCAGCCCCAGCATTTT. Amino acid sequence: CASRPSGSHQPQHF.

This chain uses TRBV5-6 with TRBJ2-2; possible D gene TRBD2, 6 bases. This CDR3 has 19 residues. Germline CDR1 and CDR2: SGHDT and YYEEEE. V shed 0 bases and J shed 1 base, with 19 bases lying between them. The chain's CDR3 is CASSLVGLEGKGNTGELFF. In nucleotides, the CDR3 is TGTGCCAGCAGCTTGGTTGGGTTGGAGGGGAAGGGGAACACCGGGGAGCTGTTTTTT.

The chain is built from TRBV28 and TRBJ1-2; D is ambiguous. The CDR3 has 14 residues. CDR1 is MDHEN, CDR2 SYDVKM, per germline. Deletions cut 4 bases from V and 3 bases from J, with 12 bases between. In DNA form, the CDR3 reads TGTGCCAGCAGTTATCGGGCAGAACACTATGGCTACACCTTC. It translates to CASSYRAEHYGYTF.

This clone has just one count. This rearrangement joins TRBV7-9 to TRBJ2-1, with D perhaps TRBD2 (5 bases). Germline-derived CDR1 and CDR2 are SEHNR and FQNEAQ (reference sequence). Deletions cut 5 bases from V and 3 bases from J, with 23 bases between. The CDR3 spans 18 residues. In nucleotides, the CDR3 is TGTGCCAGCAGCGCACCGGAAGCACTAGGTTTCGACTACAATGAGCAGTTCTTC. It is translated as CASSAPEALGFDYNEQFF.

The chain recombines TRBV2 with TRBJ2-1; possible D gene TRBD2, 7 bases. V gave up 6 bases and J gave up 7 bases, with 19 bases separating them. Germline values: CDR1 SNHLY, CDR2 FYNNEI. The CDR3 runs 15 residues. The CDR3 bases are TGTGCCAGCAGGGAGGTGGGAGGGGGTAGGAATGAGCAGTTCTTC. This encodes CASREVGGGRNEQFF.

The chain couples TRBV15 to TRBJ1-5; tentatively, D is TRBD1 (5 bases). Per germline, CDR1 LNHNV and CDR2 YYDKDF (reference sequence). Trimming pared 8 bases from V and 1 base from J, leaving 12 bases between. This CDR3 region has 14 residues. Written as DNA, the CDR3 is TGTGCCACCGGTCAGGGTCTAAGCAATCAGCCCCAGCATTTT. As protein: CATGQGLSNQPQHF. Together with reference TRBV15 and TRBJ1-5, the CDR3 gives the full variable domain: DAMVIQNPRYQVTQFGKPVTLSCSQTLNHNVMYWYQQKSSQAPKLLFHYYDKDFNNEADTPDNFQSRRPNTSFCFLDIRSPGLGDTAMYLCATGQGLSNQPQHFGDGTRLSIL.

The chain couples TRBV5-1 to TRBJ1-2; 8 nucleotides align to TRBD1. The V segment lost 4 bases and the J segment 5 bases; nucleotides outside the gene matches: 7. Germline CDR1 and CDR2: SGHRS and YFSETQ. CDR3 length: 14 amino acids. CDR3 region: CASSGGQGRYGYTF. The CDR3 coding sequence is TGCGCCAGCAGCGGCGGACAGGGCCGGTATGGCTACACCTTC.

The chain recombines TRBV5-5 with TRBJ2-7, with 7 nucleotides matching TRBD1. Germline CDR1 is SGHKS and CDR2 is YYEKEE (reference sequence). The J segment lost 2 bases and the V segment lost 2 bases, leaving 4 bases of the junction unmatched. The CDR3 extends over 14 amino acids. The CDR3 DNA sequence: TGTGCCAGCAGCTTAGGTCAGGGGGCCTACGAGCAGTACTTC. Translating gives CASSLGQGAYEQYF.

V usage is TRBV18 and J usage is TRBJ2-3; a weak D match, TRBD2 (5 bases). CDR1 and CDR2 (germline): KGHSH, LQKENI. Between the trimmed V and J ends, which lost 2 bases and 1 base, there was a span of 10 bases. CDR3 length equals 15 residues. The CDR3, as DNA: TGTGCCAGCTCACCAACTAGTTTCCGCACAGATACGCAGTATTTT. Translating gives CASSPTSFRTDTQYF.

The table lists this clone with a count of one. V is TRBV2 and J is TRBJ2-1, with 7 bases lining up with TRBD2. The germline CDR1 and CDR2 sequences are SNHLY and FYNNEI. J was trimmed by 4 bases and V by 6 bases; bases with no gene match: 12. This CDR3 has 16 residues. CDR3 residues: CASSRGSGPIYNEQFF. In nucleotides, the CDR3 is TGTGCCAGCAGCCGTGGTAGCGGGCCAATTTACAATGAGCAGTTCTTC.

The chain recombines TRBV7-9 with TRBJ1-2; maybe TRBD1 (5 bases). Germline lookup yields CDR1 SEHNR and CDR2 FQNEAQ (reference sequence). This CDR3 contains 14 residues. Between the trimmed V and J ends, which lost 2 bases and 3 bases, there was a span of 10 bases. CDR3 sequence reads: CASSLSRGDYGYTF. The DNA of the CDR3 is TGTGCCAGCAGCTTATCGCGGGGGGACTATGGCTACACCTTC.

The chain carries TRBV11-2 and TRBJ2-5; D remains unclear. Germline V gives CDR1 SGHAT, CDR2 FQNNGV. Trimming stripped 5 bases from V and 0 bases from J, with 16 bases between. The CDR3 has 16 residues. This CDR3 is CASSPPPPKYQETQYF. The DNA of the CDR3 is TGTGCCAGCAGCCCCCCCCCGCCAAAGTACCAAGAGACCCAGTACTTC.

The chain joins TRBV6-6 to TRBJ1-5; 10 nucleotides align to TRBD1. CDR1 and CDR2 (germline): MNHNY, SVGAGI (reference sequence). This CDR3 is 14 amino acids long. V was clipped by 6 bases and J by 4 bases; unmatched bases: 3. CDR3 amino acids: CASSQGQGNQPQHF. In DNA form, the CDR3 reads TGTGCCAGCAGCCAGGGACAGGGGAATCAGCCCCAGCATTTT.

The chain has TRBV2 and TRBJ2-5, with D unresolved. This CDR3 region has 16 residues. The germline CDR1 and CDR2 sequences are SNHLY and FYNNEI. Trimming removed 0 bases from V and 1 base from J, with 12 bases in between. This CDR3 reads CASSEAETGLQETQYF. CDR3 nucleotide sequence: TGTGCCAGCAGTGAAGCGGAGACCGGGCTCCAAGAGACCCAGTACTTC.

This clone turned up a few times. The chain joins TRBV10-3 to TRBJ2-1; no clear D. This CDR3 is built from 14 residues. Germline V gene lookup returns CDR1 ENHRY and CDR2 SYGVKD. The germline V and J ends were trimmed by 1 base and 9 bases, with 13 bases remaining between them. CDR3 nucleotide sequence: TGTGCCATCAGTGAGTTTTACAAAAGACTTGAGCAGTTCTTC. Translating gives CAISEFYKRLEQFF.

V and J are TRBV27 and TRBJ2-7; the D is unclear. Germline CDR1 reads MNHEY; CDR2 reads SMNVEV (reference sequence). Trimming removed 4 bases from V and 5 bases from J, with 18 bases in between. The CDR3 loop spans 15 amino acids. This CDR3 reads CASSSVPVPWDEQYF. As DNA, the CDR3 is TGTGCCAGCAGTTCCGTCCCGGTTCCCTGGGACGAGCAGTACTTC.

This clone appeared once. The chain uses TRBV2 and TRBJ2-1; 11 bases agree with TRBD2. V was clipped by 6 bases and J by 5 bases; unmatched bases: 9. Germline V gene sequence: CDR1 SNHLY, CDR2 FYNNEI. This CDR3 contains 16 residues. The CDR3 DNA reads as TGTGCCAGCAGGGTAAAAATAGCGGGAGGGAACAATGAGCAGTTCTTC. Its translation is CASRVKIAGGNNEQFF.

The chain carries TRBV13 and TRBJ2-5; 9 bases match TRBD1. The DNA end lines up better with TRBJ2-7; the J call may be wrong. The CDR3 spans 15 residues. Germline values: CDR1 PRHDT, CDR2 FYEKMQ (reference sequence). The CDR3 here is CASSSPGTGNHEQYF. The CDR3 DNA reads as TGTGCCAGCAGCTCCCCCGGGACAGGGAATCACGAGCAGTACTTC.